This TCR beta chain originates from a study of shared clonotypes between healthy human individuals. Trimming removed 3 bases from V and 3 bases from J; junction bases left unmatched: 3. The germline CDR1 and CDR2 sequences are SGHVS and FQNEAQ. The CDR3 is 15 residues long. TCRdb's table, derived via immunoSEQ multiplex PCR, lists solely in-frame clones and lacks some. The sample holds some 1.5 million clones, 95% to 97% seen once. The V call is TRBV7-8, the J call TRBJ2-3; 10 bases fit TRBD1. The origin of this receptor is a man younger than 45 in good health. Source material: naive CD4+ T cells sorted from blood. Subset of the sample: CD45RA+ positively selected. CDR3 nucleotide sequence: TGTGCCAGCAGCTTGGGACAGGGGAGGACAGATACGCAGTATTTT. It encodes CASSLGQGRTDTQYF.